Following are 14 T cell receptor beta chains from one sample sequenced in a study of human T cells and chemical hapten exposure. MiXCR, applied by TCRdb to the RACE reads, yields one record per CDR3 protein. This table has around 380,000 distinct CDR3 sequences, over 5% appearing once. The time point: pre-sensitization, week 0. The treatment here: therapeutic diphenylcyclopropenone sensitization with weekly scalp DPC. Sequenced material: whole blood, taken in connection with sensitization to the hapten diphenylcyclopropenone (DPC). These receptors were taken from a woman between 18 and 29 years old with alopecia areata. Some clones in this sample may be carry-over from other donors' samples.

V gene TRBV4-3 combines with J gene TRBJ2-3; D is ambiguous. In germline, CDR1 is LGHNA, CDR2 YSLEER. The CDR3 is made up of 14 amino acids. V lost 0 bases to trimming and J lost 0 bases, with 4 bases between them. DNA of the CDR3: TGCGCCAGCAGCCAAGAGTGGAGCACAGATACGCAGTATTTT. Amino acid sequence: CASSQEWSTDTQYF.

This clonotype was counted between two and nine times. The chain carries TRBV7-9 and TRBJ1-1; 9 positions match TRBD1. Germline CDR1 and CDR2: SEHNR and FQNEAQ (reference sequence). The trim removed 0 bases at V and 2 bases at J, leaving 7 bases unmatched. The CDR3 extends over 17 amino acids. The CDR3 sequence: CASSLAGQGWGNTEAFF. For the CDR3, the DNA is TGTGCCAGCAGCTTAGCTGGACAGGGGTGGGGAAACACTGAAGCTTTCTTT. The full variable domain, rest sourced from reference TRBV7-9 and TRBJ1-1, is DTGVSQNPRHKITKRGQNVTFRCDPISEHNRLYWYRQTLGQGPEFLTYFQNEAQLEKSRLLSDRFSAERPKGSFSTLEIQRTEQGDSAMYLCASSLAGQGWGNTEAFFGQGTRLTVV.

This clonotype turned up a few times. The chain has TRBV7-2 and TRBJ2-1; 12 bases agree with TRBD2. This CDR3 spans 13 amino acids. V was pared by 7 bases and J by 10 bases, with 5 bases of the junction left unmatched. The germline V gene encodes CDR1 SGHTA and CDR2 FQGNSA. The CDR3 region is CASILAGGREQFF. The CDR3 DNA follows: TGTGCCAGCATCCTAGCGGGGGGGCGAGAGCAGTTCTTC.

As concerns this clonotype: A read error may explain this, as a much larger clone is one base away. The chain links TRBV5-1 to TRBJ2-1; 9 nucleotides agree with TRBD2. CDR1 and CDR2 (germline): SGHRS, YFSETQ. There are 14 residues in the CDR3. The CDR3 DNA follows: TGCGCCAGCAGCGGCGGGGGGGCCGACAAAGAGCAGTTCTTC. Its protein product is CASSGGGADKEQFF. The whole variable domain, filled in from reference TRBV5-1 and TRBJ2-1, reads KAGVTQTPRYLIKTRGQQVTLSCSPISGHRSVSWYQQTPGQGLQFLFEYFSETQRNKGNFPGRFSGRQFSNSRSEMNVSTLELGDSALYLCASSGGGADKEQFFGPGTRLTVL.

This clonotype was recorded many times. The chain couples TRBV6-5 to TRBJ2-7; possibly TRBD1 for D (5 bases). This CDR3 spans 15 amino acids. Trimming stripped 0 bases from V and 0 bases from J, with 9 bases between. Per the germline V gene, CDR1 is MNHEY and CDR2 is SVGAGI. CDR3 sequence reads: CASSYSTASSYEQYF. CDR3 bases: TGTGCCAGCAGTTACTCGACAGCTAGCTCCTACGAGCAGTACTTC.

This clonotype came up a few times. CDR3 coding DNA: TGTGCCAGCTCACCAATCCCGGGGACAGGGGGTACGCATGAGCAGTTCTTC. This codes for CASSPIPGTGGTHEQFF. The genes are TRBV18 and TRBJ2-1; 11 bases match TRBD1. The length of the CDR3 is 17 residues. Germline CDR1 reads KGHSH; CDR2 reads LQKENI. V lost 2 bases to trimming and J lost 8 bases; unmatched junction nucleotides: 11. Combining the CDR3 with reference TRBV18 and TRBJ2-1 gives the whole variable domain NAGVMQNPRHLVRRRGQEARLRCSPMKGHSHVYWYRQLPEEGLKFMVYLQKENIIDESGMPKERFSAEFPKEGPSILRIQQVVRGDSAAYFCASSPIPGTGGTHEQFFGPGTRLTVL.

This clonotype was observed many times. J is TRBJ1-1 and V is TRBV12-3 or TRBV12-4, with a possible D match to TRBD1 (5 bases). This CDR3 has 14 residues. V lost 5 bases, J lost 3 bases, and 13 bases lay in between. In DNA, the CDR3 is TGTGCCAGCAGTCCTGCGGGGCGGTACACTGAAGCTTTCTTT. Its protein product is CASSPAGRYTEAFF.

This clonotype was found many times. V and J are TRBV6-5 and TRBJ1-1; 9 bases line up with TRBD1. Germline trimming cut 2 bases from V and 1 base from J; bases unmatched to any gene: 8. CDR3 length: 17 amino acids. CDR1 MNHEY and CDR2 SVGAGI come from the germline V gene. CDR3 protein: CASSYPVPGQGNTEAFF. CDR3 nucleotide sequence: TGTGCCAGCAGTTACCCCGTCCCGGGACAGGGGAACACTGAAGCTTTCTTT.

This clonotype was found a few times. The chain is built from TRBV20-1 and TRBJ2-7, with TRBD1 identical over 10 bases. Germline V gene data show CDR1 as DFQATT and CDR2 as SNEGSKA (reference sequence). This CDR3 spans 14 amino acids. V trimming: 3 bases; J trimming: 0 bases; junction bases outside the gene matches: 2. CDR3 in DNA: TGCAGTGCTAGGGGGGACAGGGGCTCCTACGAGCAGTACTTC. Its translation: CSARGDRGSYEQYF.

The rearrangement links TRBV5-1 to TRBJ2-7; TRBD1 matches at 7 bases. J gave up 3 bases and V 6 bases, and 6 bases lay outside the gene matches. Germline CDR1 reads SGHRS; CDR2 reads YFSETQ. CDR3 length: 13 residues. The CDR3 spells CASNPTGLYEQYF. The CDR3 DNA is TGCGCCAGCAATCCGACAGGGCTCTACGAGCAGTACTTC.

This clonotype came up many times. V is TRBV3-1 and J is TRBJ2-2, with TRBD2 matching over 9 bases. J was trimmed by 1 base and V by 4 bases; bases with no gene match: 4. The CDR3 contains 16 residues. Germline CDR1 is LGHDT and CDR2 is YNNKEL (reference sequence). CDR3 loop: CASSPWTSENTGELFF. The CDR3 DNA reads as TGTGCCAGCAGCCCTTGGACTAGCGAGAACACCGGGGAGCTGTTTTTT. Based on the CDR3 plus reference TRBV3-1 and TRBJ2-2, the full variable domain is DTAVSQTPKYLVTQMGNDKSIKCEQNLGHDTMYWYKQDSKKFLKIMFSYNNKELIINETVPNRFSPKSPDKAHLNLHINSLELGDSAVYFCASSPWTSENTGELFFGEGSRLTVL.

CDR3 sequence reads: CASVSWGGEEETQYF. CDR3 DNA sequence: TGTGCCAGCGTCTCGTGGGGGGGCGAGGAAGAGACCCAGTACTTC. The chain employs TRBV7-8 and TRBJ2-5; a possible D gene is TRBD2 (7 bases). V shed 8 bases and J shed 3 bases, with 19 bases lying between them. This CDR3 contains 15 residues. CDR1 is SGHVS, CDR2 FQNEAQ, per germline.

This clonotype was counted many times. The CDR3 spells CASNVLGAEDTQYF. The CDR3 bases are TGTGCCAGCAATGTACTGGGGGCGGAGGATACGCAGTATTTT. This chain uses TRBV6-2 or TRBV6-3 with TRBJ2-3; D might be TRBD1 (6 bases). Trimming pared 7 bases from V and 6 bases from J, leaving 17 bases between. The CDR3 runs to 14 residues. Germline V gene lookup returns CDR1 MNHEY and CDR2 SVGEGT.

This chain connects TRBV21-1 to TRBJ1-3; the table's D call of TRBD1 was not tested on the DNA. TRBV21-1 is a pseudogene. This CDR3 has 14 amino acids. As DNA, the CDR3 is TGTGCCCGGGACAGGGGGGCCTCTGGAAACACCATATATTTT. This sequence encodes CARDRGASGNTIYF.